A selection of T cell receptor beta chains follows, all from one sample in a study of blood T cell repertoires in COVID-19. Repertoires were generated with immunoSEQ multiplex PCR, while TCRdb's copy carries only in-frame clones and drops some. This repertoire shows fewer than 200,000 clones, around 76% found once; its top ten account for more than 6.5%. The sample was peripheral blood. Source of these receptors: a woman in her 50s with active or convalescent COVID-19. CDR3s include the opening cysteine and the closing phenylalanine or tryptophan. The D gene is left open where the match is weak. Rows give clone size only sometimes, using once, few, many, or a class for an expanded clone.

size,D,V,J,CDR3,DNA
-,-,TRBV19,TRBJ1-1,CASYRRGNTEAFF,TGTGCCAGTTACAGGCGAGGGAACACTGAAGCTTTCTTT
-,TRBD2,TRBV18,TRBJ2-3,CASSATSGPRTDTQYF,TGTGCCAGCTCAGCGACTAGCGGGCCCCGGACAGATACGCAGTATTTT
many,TRBD1,TRBV4-3,TRBJ1-6,CASSPRTGDSPLHF,TGCGCCAGCAGCCCGAGGACAGGGGACTCACCCCTCCACTTT
-,-,TRBV25-1,TRBJ1-1,CASSPWGGDTEAFF,TGTGCCAGCAGTCCTTGGGGGGGAGACACTGAAGCTTTCTTT
-,TRBD2,TRBV27,TRBJ2-1,CASSPTLAGVYEQFF,TGTGCCAGCAGCCCGACACTAGCGGGAGTGTATGAGCAGTTCTTC
once,-,TRBV29-1,TRBJ1-1,CSVRVGSGTEAFF,TGCAGCGTTCGGGTAGGTTCGGGCACTGAAGCTTTCTTT
-,TRBD1,TRBV7-2,TRBJ1-2,CASSDPTGVYGYTF,TGTGCCAGCAGCGACCCGACAGGGGTCTATGGCTACACCTTC
-,-,TRBV30,TRBJ1-5,CAWSSGLADQPQHF,TGTGCCTGGAGTTCGGGACTAGCGGATCAGCCCCAGCATTTT
-,-,TRBV19,TRBJ1-2,CASNGRGRLHPNYGYTF,TGTGCCAGTAATGGGCGGGGGCGGCTACACCCCAACTATGGCTACACCTTC
-,TRBD2,TRBV19,TRBJ2-3,CASSVRMGSLAGTDTQYF,TGTGCCAGTAGTGTTAGGATGGGAAGCCTAGCGGGCACAGATACGCAGTATTTT
-,TRBD1,TRBV7-2,TRBJ1-1,CASSPRGQNTEAFF,TGTGCCAGCAGCCCCAGGGGGCAGAACACTGAAGCTTTCTTT
-,-,TRBV6-5,TRBJ2-3,CASSYGAGNADTQYF,TGTGCCAGCAGTTACGGAGCAGGGAATGCAGATACGCAGTATTTT
-,-,TRBV6-5,TRBJ2-2,CASKIKESGELFF,TGTGCCAGCAAGATTAAGGAGTCCGGGGAGCTGTTTTTT
few,-,TRBV23-1,TRBJ2-7,CASSHGGSYEQYF,TGCGCCAGCAGTCATGGCGGCTCCTACGAGCAGTACTTC
many,TRBD2,TRBV11-1,TRBJ2-7,CASSLISLAESYEQYF,TGTGCCAGCAGCTTAATTTCACTAGCGGAGTCCTACGAGCAGTACTTC
many,TRBD2,TRBV19,TRBJ2-1,CASSRLGGGRNEQFF,TGTGCCAGTAGTAGACTTGGCGGGGGGAGGAATGAGCAGTTCTTC
-,-,TRBV30,TRBJ1-2,CAWSEGGADGYTF,TGTGCCTGGAGTGAAGGGGGGGCGGATGGCTACACCTTC
-,-,TRBV15,TRBJ1-2,CATSRGTAWVYGYTF,TGTGCCACCAGCAGAGGGACAGCGTGGGTCTATGGCTACACCTTC
-,-,TRBV6-1,TRBJ1-2,CASSEILGRNYGYTF,TGTGCCAGCAGTGAAATACTAGGGAGAAACTATGGCTACACCTTC
-,-,TRBV4-2,TRBJ2-1,CASSPTGLLDNEQFF,TGTGCCAGCAGCCCAACGGGACTTCTCGACAATGAGCAGTTCTTC
-,-,TRBV7-3,TRBJ1-3,CASRGNTIYF,TGTGCCAGCCGTGGAAACACCATATATTTT
-,TRBD2,TRBV11-3,TRBJ2-1,CASSPRTSGGVNEQFF,TGTGCCAGCAGCCCCCGGACTAGCGGGGGGGTCAATGAGCAGTTCTTC
-,-,TRBV12-5,TRBJ1-3,CASGSPPGENTIYF,TGTGCTAGTGGTTCCCCTCCGGGGGAGAACACCATATATTTT
few,TRBD1,TRBV6-4,TRBJ1-1,CASSGTSGTGGLAFF,TGTGCCAGCAGTGGGACTTCCGGGACAGGGGGCTTAGCTTTCTTT
few,TRBD1,TRBV18,TRBJ2-1,CASSPDRGYYNEQFF,TGTGCCAGCTCACCAGACAGGGGTTACTACAATGAGCAGTTCTTC
-,-,TRBV19,TRBJ2-1,CASTRNPGQSSYNEQFF,TGTGCCAGTACCCGAAATCCCGGACAGAGCTCCTACAATGAGCAGTTCTTC
-,TRBD1,TRBV19,TRBJ1-4,CASSIISQGQEKLFF,TGTGCCAGTAGTATCATATCGCAGGGACAGGAAAAACTGTTTTTT
-,-,TRBV30,TRBJ1-3,CACPGYSGNTIYF,TGTGCCTGCCCCGGGTACTCTGGAAACACCATATATTTT
-,-,TRBV11-2,TRBJ2-1,CASSLDSGYPYNEQFF,TGTGCCAGCAGCTTAGATTCGGGGTACCCCTACAATGAGCAGTTCTTC
-,TRBD1,TRBV19,TRBJ2-1,CASSISGTGGRNEQFF,TGTGCCAGTAGTATCTCCGGGACAGGGGGAAGGAATGAGCAGTTCTTC
-,-,TRBV14,TRBJ1-6,CASSQELLNSPLHF,TGTGCCAGCAGCCAAGAACTCCTTAATTCACCCCTCCACTTT
-,-,TRBV5-8,TRBJ2-1,CASSFHRSSYNEQFF,TGTGCCAGCAGCTTCCACAGGAGCTCCTACAATGAGCAGTTCTTC
-,TRBD2,TRBV14,TRBJ2-3,CASSQGVLAESRVADTQYF,TGTGCCAGCAGCCAAGGAGTACTAGCGGAGTCGAGGGTTGCAGATACGCAGTATTTT
-,TRBD1,TRBV2,TRBJ1-5,CASRGDRGGQPQHF,TGTGCCAGCAGAGGGGACAGGGGCGGTCAGCCCCAGCATTTT
-,-,TRBV24-1,TRBJ2-6,CATLQGSGANVLTF,TGTGCCACTTTACAGGGCTCTGGGGCCAACGTCCTGACTTTC